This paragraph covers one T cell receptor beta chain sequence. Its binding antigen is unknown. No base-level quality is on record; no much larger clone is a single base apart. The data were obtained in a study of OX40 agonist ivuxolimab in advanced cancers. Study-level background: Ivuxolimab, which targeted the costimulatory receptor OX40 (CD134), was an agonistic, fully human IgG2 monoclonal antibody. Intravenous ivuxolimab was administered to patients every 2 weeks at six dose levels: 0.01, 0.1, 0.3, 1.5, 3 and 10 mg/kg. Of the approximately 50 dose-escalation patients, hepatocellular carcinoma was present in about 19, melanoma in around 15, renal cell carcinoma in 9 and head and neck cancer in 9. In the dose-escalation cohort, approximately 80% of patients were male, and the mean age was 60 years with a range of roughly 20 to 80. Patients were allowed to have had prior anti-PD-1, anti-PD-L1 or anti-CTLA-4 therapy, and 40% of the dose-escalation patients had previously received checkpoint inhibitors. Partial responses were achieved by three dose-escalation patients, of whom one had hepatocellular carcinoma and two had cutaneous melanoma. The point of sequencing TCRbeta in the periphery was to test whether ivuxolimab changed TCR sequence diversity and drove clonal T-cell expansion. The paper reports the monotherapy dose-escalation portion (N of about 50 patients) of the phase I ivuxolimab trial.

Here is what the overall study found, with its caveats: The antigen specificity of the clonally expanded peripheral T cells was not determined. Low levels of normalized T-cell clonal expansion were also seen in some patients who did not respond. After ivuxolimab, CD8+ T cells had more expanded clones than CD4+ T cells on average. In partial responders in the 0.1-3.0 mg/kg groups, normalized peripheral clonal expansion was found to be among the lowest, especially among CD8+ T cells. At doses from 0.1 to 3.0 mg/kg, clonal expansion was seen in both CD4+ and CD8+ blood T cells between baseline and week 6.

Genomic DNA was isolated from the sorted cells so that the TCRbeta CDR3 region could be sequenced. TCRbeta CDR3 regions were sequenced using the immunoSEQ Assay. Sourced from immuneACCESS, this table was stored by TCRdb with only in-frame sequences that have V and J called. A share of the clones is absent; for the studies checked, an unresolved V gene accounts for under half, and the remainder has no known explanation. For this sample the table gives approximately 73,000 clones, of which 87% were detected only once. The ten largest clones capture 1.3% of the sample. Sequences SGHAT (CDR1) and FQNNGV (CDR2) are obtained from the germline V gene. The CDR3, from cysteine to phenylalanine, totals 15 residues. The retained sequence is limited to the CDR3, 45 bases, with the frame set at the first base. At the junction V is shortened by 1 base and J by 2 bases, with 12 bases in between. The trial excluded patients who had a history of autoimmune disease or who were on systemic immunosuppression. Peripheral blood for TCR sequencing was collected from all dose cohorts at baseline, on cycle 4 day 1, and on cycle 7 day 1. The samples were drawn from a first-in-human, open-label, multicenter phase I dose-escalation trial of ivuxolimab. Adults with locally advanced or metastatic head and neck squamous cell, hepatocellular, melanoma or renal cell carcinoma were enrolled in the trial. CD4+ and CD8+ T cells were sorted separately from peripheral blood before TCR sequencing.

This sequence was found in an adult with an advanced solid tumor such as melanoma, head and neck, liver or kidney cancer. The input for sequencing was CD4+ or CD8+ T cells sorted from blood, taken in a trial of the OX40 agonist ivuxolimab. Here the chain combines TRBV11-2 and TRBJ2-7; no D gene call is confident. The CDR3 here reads CASSLVAGHTYEQYF. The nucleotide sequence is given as TGTGCCAGCAGCTTAGTCGCAGGCCATACCTACGAGCAGTACTTC.